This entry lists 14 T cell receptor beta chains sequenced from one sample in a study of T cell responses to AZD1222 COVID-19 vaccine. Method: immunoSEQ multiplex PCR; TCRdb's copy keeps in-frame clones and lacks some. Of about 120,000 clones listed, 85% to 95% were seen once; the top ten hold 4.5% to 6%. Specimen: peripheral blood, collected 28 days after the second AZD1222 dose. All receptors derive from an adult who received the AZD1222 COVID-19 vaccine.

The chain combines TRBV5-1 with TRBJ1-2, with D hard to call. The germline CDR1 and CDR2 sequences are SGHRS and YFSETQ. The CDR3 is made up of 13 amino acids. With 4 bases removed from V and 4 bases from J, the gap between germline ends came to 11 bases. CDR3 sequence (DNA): TGCGCCAGCAGCCTGGACGGGTTCTATGGCTACACCTTC. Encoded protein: CASSLDGFYGYTF.

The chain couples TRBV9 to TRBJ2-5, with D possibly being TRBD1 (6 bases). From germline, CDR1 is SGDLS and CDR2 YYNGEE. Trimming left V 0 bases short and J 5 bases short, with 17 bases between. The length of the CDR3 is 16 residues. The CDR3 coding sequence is TGTGCCAGCAGCGTAGGAGGGACACCAAAAGGGGAGACCCAGTACTTC. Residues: CASSVGGTPKGETQYF.

Here the CDR3 reads CASSSTVLNEKLFF. As DNA, the CDR3 is TGCGCCAGCAGCTCGACAGTGCTTAATGAAAAACTGTTTTTT. V and J are TRBV5-1 and TRBJ1-4, with D possibly TRBD1 on 5 matching bases. V was cut by 3 bases and J by 4 bases, with 10 bases left in between. From germline, CDR1 is SGHRS and CDR2 YFSETQ. The CDR3 is 14 residues long.

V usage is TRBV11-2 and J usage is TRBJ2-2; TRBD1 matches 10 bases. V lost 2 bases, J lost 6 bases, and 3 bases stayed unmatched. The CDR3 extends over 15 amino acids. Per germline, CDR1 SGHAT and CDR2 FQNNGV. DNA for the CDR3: TGTGCCAGCAGCTTACTGGGGACAGGGGCCGGGGAGCTGTTTTTT. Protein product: CASSLLGTGAGELFF.

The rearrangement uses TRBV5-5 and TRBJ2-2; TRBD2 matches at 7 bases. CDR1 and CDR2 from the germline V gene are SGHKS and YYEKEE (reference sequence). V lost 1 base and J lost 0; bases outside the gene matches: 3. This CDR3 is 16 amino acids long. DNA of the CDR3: TGTGCCAGCAGCTTGTTCCGGGGGGCGAACACCGGGGAGCTGTTTTTT. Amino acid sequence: CASSLFRGANTGELFF. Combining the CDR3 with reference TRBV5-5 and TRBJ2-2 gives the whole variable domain DAGVTQSPTHLIKTRGQQVTLRCSPISGHKSVSWYQQVLGQGPQFIFQYYEKEERGRGNFPDRFSARQFPNYSSELNVNALLLGDSALYLCASSLFRGANTGELFFGEGSRLTVL.

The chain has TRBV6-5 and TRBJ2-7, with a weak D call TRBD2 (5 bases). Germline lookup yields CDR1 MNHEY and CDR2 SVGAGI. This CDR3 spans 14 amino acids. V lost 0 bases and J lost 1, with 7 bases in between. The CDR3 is CASSYSRDSYEQYF. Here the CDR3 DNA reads TGTGCCAGCAGTTACTCGAGGGATTCCTACGAGCAGTACTTC.

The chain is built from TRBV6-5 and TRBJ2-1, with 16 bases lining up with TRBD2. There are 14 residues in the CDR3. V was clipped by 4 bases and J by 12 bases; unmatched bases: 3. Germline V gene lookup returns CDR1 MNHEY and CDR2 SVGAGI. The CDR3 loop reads CASSSGTSGGGQFF. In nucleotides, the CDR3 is TGTGCCAGCAGTTCAGGGACTAGCGGGGGGGGGCAGTTCTTC.

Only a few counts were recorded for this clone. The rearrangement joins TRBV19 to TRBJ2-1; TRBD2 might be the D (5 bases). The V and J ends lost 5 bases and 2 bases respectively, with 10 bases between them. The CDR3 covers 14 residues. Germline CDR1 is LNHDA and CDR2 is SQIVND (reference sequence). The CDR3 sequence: CASSVHGAYNEQFF. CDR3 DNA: TGTGCCAGTAGTGTGCACGGGGCCTACAATGAGCAGTTCTTC.

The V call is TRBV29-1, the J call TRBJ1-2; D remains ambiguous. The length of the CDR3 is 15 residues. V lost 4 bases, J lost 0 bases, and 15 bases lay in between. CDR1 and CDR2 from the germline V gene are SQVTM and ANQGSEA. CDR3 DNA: TGCAGCGTTGTGCGGGCAGAACAGTCTAACTATGGCTACACCTTC. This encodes CSVVRAEQSNYGYTF.

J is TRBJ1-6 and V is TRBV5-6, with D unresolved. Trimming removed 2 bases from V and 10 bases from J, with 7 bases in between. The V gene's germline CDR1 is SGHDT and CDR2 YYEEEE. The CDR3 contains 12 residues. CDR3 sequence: CASSFTGSPLHF. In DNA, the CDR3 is TGTGCCAGCAGCTTCACTGGATCACCCCTCCACTTT.

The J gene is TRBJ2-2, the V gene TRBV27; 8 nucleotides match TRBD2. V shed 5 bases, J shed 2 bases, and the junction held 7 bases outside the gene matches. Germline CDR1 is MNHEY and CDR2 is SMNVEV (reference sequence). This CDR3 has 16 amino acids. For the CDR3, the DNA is TGTGCCAGCAGTCCGGGGGGGATGATAAACACCGGGGAGCTGTTTTTT. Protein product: CASSPGGMINTGELFF.

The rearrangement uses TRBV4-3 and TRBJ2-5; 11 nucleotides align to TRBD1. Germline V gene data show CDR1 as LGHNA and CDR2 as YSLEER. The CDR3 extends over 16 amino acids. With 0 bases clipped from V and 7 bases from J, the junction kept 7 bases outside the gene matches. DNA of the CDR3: TGCGCCAGCAGCCAAGATGCCGGGGGGACAGGGGGGACCCAGTACTTC. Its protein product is CASSQDAGGTGGTQYF.

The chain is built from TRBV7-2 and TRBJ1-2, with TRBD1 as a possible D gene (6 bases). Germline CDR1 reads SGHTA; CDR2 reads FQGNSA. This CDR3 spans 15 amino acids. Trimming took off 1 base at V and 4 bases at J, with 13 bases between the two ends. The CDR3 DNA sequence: TGTGCCAGCAGCTTAGTACCAGGGGTCCGCTATGGCTACACCTTC. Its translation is CASSLVPGVRYGYTF.

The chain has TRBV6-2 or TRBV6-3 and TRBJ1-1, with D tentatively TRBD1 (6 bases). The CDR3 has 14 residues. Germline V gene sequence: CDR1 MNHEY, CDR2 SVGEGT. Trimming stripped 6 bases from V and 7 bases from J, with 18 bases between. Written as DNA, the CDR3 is TGTGCCAGCAGCCGGTACGGACAGATCGGTGAAGCTTTCTTT. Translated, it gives CASSRYGQIGEAFF.